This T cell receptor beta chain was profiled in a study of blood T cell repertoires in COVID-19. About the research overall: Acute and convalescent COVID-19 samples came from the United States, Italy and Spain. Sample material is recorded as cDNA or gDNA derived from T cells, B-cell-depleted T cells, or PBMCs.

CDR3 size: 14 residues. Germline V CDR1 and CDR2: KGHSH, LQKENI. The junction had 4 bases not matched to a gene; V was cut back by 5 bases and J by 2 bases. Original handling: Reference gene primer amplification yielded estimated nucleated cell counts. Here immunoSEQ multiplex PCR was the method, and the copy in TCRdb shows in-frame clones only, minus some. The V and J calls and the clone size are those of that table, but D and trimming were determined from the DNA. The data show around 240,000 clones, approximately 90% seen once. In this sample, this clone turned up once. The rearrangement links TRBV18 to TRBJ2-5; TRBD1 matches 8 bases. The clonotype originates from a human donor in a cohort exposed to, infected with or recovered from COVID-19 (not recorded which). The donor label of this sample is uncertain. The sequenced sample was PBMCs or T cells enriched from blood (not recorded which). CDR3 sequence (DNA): TGTGCCAGCTCAGCGAACAGGGGGCAAGAGACCCAGTACTTC. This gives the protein CASSANRGQETQYF.